This TCR beta chain is from a study of HIV-infected patients and healthy controls. General study points: MAIT alpha-chain CDR3s were frequent in healthy controls, depleted in HIV+.

Reverse transcription used around 480 ng RNA and constant-region primers for alpha and beta. Separate chain-specific third strand synthesis with multiplexing indices produced the alpha and beta libraries. MiXCR was run by TCRdb on the 5' RACE reads, yielding one entry per CDR3 protein. There are 15,000 or so distinct CDR3 sequences in the sample; 9% to 9.5% occur only once, and 4.5% to 6% lies in the top ten. The sample holds a few counts of this clonotype. Its antigen is not identified. A much larger clone differs from this one at a single base, so this may be a read error. The repertoire came from unfractionated whole blood and reflected all unsorted peripheral T cells. J lost 6 bases, V lost 4 bases, and 10 bases had no gene match. CDR1 and CDR2 from the germline V gene are MNHEY and SVGEGT. The CDR3 totals 16 residues.

Sequencing was carried out using blood. The TCR sequence derives from an adult in good health. The rearrangement links TRBV6-2 or TRBV6-3 to TRBJ2-7, with TRBD2 matching 12 bases. CDR3 sequence (DNA): TGTGCCAGCAGTTCCTGGACTAGCGGGAAGTCGGTCGAGCAGTACGTC. Amino acid sequence: CASSSWTSGKSVEQYV.